This is a list of T cell receptor beta chains from one sample in a study of T cell repertoires in cytomegalovirus infection. TCRdb reprocessed the reads via MiXCR and lists one record per CDR3 protein. The sample records 550,000 to 700,000 distinct CDR3 sequences, roughly 43% being singletons. These TCRs are of unknown antigen specificity. The starting material was cultured PBMCs, obtained from culture after CMV antigen stimulation. The receptors were gathered from a human donor in good health (CMV status not recorded). Some clones in this sample may be carry-over from other donors' samples. The CDR3 runs from the conserved cysteine through the conserved F or W. Fields, in order: CDR3 protein, J gene, V gene.

CDR3 protein: CASSQYTTRTFLQPQHF
J gene: TRBJ1-5
V gene: TRBV27

CDR3 protein: CASSLLGSTLYNEQFF
J gene: TRBJ2-1
V gene: TRBV7-2

CDR3 protein: CASRRDSLNTEAFF
J gene: TRBJ1-1
V gene: TRBV12-3/TRBV12-4

CDR3 protein: CASSQDMMNQPQHF
J gene: TRBJ1-5
V gene: TRBV4-1

CDR3 protein: CASSVARGRGTEAFF
J gene: TRBJ1-1
V gene: TRBV7-9

CDR3 protein: CSVSKIGTYTDTQYF
J gene: TRBJ2-3
V gene: TRBV29-1

CDR3 protein: CASSQVFSTDTQYF
J gene: TRBJ2-3
V gene: TRBV4-1

CDR3 protein: CASSRETLQGTDTQYF
J gene: TRBJ2-3
V gene: TRBV7-2

CDR3 protein: CASSPGTELFF
J gene: TRBJ2-2
V gene: TRBV6-2/TRBV6-3

CDR3 protein: CASTPTDRGPTYEQYF
J gene: TRBJ2-7
V gene: TRBV6-6

CDR3 protein: CASRRLAASGELFF
J gene: TRBJ2-2
V gene: TRBV6-2/TRBV6-3